Presented here are 3 T cell receptor beta chains from one specimen sequenced in a study of T cell repertoires in cytomegalovirus infection. MiXCR, applied by TCRdb to the reads, yields one record per CDR3 protein. The sample consists of fewer than 250,000 distinct CDR3 sequences, around an eighth of them appearing once. Input material: PBMCs. The receptors stem from a human donor in good health (CMV status not recorded). Some clones in this sample may be carry-over from other donors' samples.

This clonotype was picked up many times. The rearrangement uses TRBV7-2 and TRBJ1-6, with a weak D call TRBD1 (6 bases). The CDR3 has 17 residues. Per the germline V gene, CDR1 is SGHTA and CDR2 is FQGNSA. V was pared by 8 bases and J by 9 bases, with 26 bases between. The CDR3 coding sequence is TGTGCCAGCGAAGGGGAAACAGGGCCCAGAGGTGGTTCACCCCTCCACTTT. Residues: CASEGETGPRGGSPLHF. Variable domain in full (rest from reference TRBV7-2 and TRBJ1-6): GAGVSQSPSNKVTEKGKDVELRCDPISGHTALYWYRQSLGQGLEFLIYFQGNSAPDKSGLPSDRFSAERTGGSVSTLTIQRTQQEDSAVYLCASEGETGPRGGSPLHFGNGTRLTVT.

This clonotype has a count of ten or more. This chain joins TRBV28 and TRBJ2-6; no clear D. The germline V gene encodes CDR1 MDHEN and CDR2 SYDVKM. Trimming took off 2 bases at V and 0 bases at J, with 8 bases between the two ends. The CDR3 totals 16 residues. The CDR3: CASSLATHSGANVLTF. In nucleotides, the CDR3 is TGTGCCAGCAGTTTAGCAACACACTCTGGGGCCAACGTCCTGACTTTC.

This clonotype was seen repeatedly, ten times or more. In nucleotides, the CDR3 is TGTGCCAGCAGCTTAGAGGCACAGGGGGCAGAGTCACCCCTCCACTTT. It yields the protein CASSLEAQGAESPLHF. The rearrangement joins TRBV7-2 to TRBJ1-6; 9 positions agree with TRBD1. CDR3 length equals 16 residues. The V and J ends lost 1 base and 10 bases, in that order; junction bases with no gene match: 8. Germline CDR1 is SGHTA and CDR2 is FQGNSA.